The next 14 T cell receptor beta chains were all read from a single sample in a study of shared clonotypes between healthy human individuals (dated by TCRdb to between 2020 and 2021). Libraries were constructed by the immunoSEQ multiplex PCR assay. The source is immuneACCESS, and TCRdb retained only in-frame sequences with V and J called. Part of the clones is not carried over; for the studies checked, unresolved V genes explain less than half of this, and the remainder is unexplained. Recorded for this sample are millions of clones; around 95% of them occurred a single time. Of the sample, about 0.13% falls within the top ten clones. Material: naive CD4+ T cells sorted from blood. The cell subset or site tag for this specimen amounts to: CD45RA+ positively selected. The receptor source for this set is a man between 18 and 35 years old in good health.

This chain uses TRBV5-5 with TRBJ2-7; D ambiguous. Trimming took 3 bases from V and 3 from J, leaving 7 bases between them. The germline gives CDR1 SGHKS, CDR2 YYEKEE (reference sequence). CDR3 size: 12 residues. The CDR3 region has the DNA TGTGCCAGCAGCTACCTCGACTACGAGCAGTACTTC. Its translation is CASSYLDYEQYF.

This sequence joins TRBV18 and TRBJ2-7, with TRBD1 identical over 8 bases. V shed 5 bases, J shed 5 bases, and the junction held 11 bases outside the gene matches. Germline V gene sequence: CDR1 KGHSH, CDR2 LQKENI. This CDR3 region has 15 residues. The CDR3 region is CASSRYQGAQDEQYF. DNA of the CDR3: TGTGCCAGCTCAAGATACCAGGGGGCGCAAGACGAGCAGTACTTC. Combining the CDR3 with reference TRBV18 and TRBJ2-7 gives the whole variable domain NAGVMQNPRHLVRRRGQEARLRCSPMKGHSHVYWYRQLPEEGLKFMVYLQKENIIDESGMPKERFSAEFPKEGPSILRIQQVVRGDSAAYFCASSRYQGAQDEQYFGPGTRLTVT.

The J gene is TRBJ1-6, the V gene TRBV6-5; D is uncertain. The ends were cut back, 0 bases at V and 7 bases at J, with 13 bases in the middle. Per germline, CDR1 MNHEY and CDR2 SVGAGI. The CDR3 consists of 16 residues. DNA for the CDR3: TGTGCCAGCAGTTACTCGATCCCCGGGGTAAATTCACCCCTCCACTTT. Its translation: CASSYSIPGVNSPLHF.

CDR3 region: CSAVDNSPLHF. In nucleotides, the CDR3 is TGCAGTGCTGTAGATAATTCACCCCTCCACTTT. The chain couples TRBV20-1 to TRBJ1-6; D ambiguous. V was pared by 5 bases and J by 5 bases, with 4 bases between. The germline CDR1 and CDR2 sequences are DFQATT and SNEGSKA (reference sequence). The CDR3 covers 11 residues.

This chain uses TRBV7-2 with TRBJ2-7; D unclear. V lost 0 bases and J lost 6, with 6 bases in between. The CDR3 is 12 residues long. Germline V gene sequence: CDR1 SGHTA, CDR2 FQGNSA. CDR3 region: CASSLAFGEQYF. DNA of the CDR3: TGTGCCAGCAGCTTAGCGTTCGGCGAGCAGTACTTC.

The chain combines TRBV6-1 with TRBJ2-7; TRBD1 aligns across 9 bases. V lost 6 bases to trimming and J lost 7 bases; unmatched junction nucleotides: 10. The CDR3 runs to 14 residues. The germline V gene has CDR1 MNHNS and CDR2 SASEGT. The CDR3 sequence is CASSGQGNWDEQYF. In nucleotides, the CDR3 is TGTGCCAGCAGCGGACAGGGGAATTGGGATGAGCAGTACTTC.

The CDR3 bases are TGTGCCAGCAGCGCCGGAGGGGACAGGATAAATCAGCCCCAGCATTTT. This codes for CASSAGGDRINQPQHF. This chain connects TRBV9 to TRBJ1-5; 8 bases fit TRBD1. CDR3 size: 16 residues. Trimming at V came to 3 bases and at J to 4 bases, leaving 9 bases not matched to a gene. Germline loops: CDR1 SGDLS, CDR2 YYNGEE.

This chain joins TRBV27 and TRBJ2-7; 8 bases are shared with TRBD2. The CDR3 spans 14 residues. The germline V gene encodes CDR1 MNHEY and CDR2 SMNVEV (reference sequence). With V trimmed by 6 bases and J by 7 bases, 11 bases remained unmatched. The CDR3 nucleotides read TGTGCCAGCAGACCGGGACTAGACCTGTGGGAGCAGTACTTC. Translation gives CASRPGLDLWEQYF.

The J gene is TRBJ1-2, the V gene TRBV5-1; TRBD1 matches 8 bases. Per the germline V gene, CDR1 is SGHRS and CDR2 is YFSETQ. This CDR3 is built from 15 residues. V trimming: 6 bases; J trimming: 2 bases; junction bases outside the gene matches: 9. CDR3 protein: CASTPAGGQNYGYTF. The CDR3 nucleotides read TGCGCCAGCACCCCAGCAGGGGGCCAAAACTATGGCTACACCTTC.

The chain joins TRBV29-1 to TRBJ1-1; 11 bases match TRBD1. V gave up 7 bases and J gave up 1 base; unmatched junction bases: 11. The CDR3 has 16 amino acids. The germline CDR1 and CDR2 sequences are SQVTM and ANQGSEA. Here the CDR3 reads CSARGTGGKTNTEAFF. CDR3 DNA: TGCAGCGCCCGAGGGACAGGGGGGAAAACGAACACTGAAGCTTTCTTT.

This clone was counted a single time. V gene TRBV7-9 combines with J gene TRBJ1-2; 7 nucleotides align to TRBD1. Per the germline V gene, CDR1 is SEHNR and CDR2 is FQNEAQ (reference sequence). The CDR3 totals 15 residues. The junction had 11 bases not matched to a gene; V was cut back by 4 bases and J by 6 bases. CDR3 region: CASSSGTATRDGYTF. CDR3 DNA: TGTGCCAGCAGCTCCGGGACAGCGACCAGGGATGGCTACACCTTC.

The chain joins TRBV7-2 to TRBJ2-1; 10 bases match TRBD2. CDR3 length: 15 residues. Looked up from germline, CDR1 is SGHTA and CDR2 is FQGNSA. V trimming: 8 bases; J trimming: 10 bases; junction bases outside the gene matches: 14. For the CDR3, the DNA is TGTGCCAGCTCCGAGGGCAGCGGGGGGGCACGGGAGCAGTTCTTC. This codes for CASSEGSGGAREQFF. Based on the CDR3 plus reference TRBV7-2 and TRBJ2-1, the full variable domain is GAGVSQSPSNKVTEKGKDVELRCDPISGHTALYWYRQSLGQGLEFLIYFQGNSAPDKSGLPSDRFSAERTGGSVSTLTIQRTQQEDSAVYLCASSEGSGGAREQFFGPGTRLTVL.

Written as DNA, the CDR3 is TGTGCCAGCAGCTCGGACGGATACTATGGCTACACCTTC. Its translation: CASSSDGYYGYTF. The chain recombines TRBV5-4 with TRBJ1-2, with unresolved D. The CDR3 has 13 amino acids. Trimming pared 3 bases from V and 3 bases from J, leaving 9 bases between. Germline loops: CDR1 SGHNT, CDR2 YYREEE (reference sequence). Filled out from reference TRBV5-4 and TRBJ1-2, the complete variable domain reads ETGVTQSPTHLIKTRGQQVTLRCSSQSGHNTVSWYQQALGQGPQFIFQYYREEENGRGNFPPRFSGLQFPNYSSELNVNALELDDSALYLCASSSDGYYGYTFGSGTRLTVV.

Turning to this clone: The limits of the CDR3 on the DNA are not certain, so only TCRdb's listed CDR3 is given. CDR3 loop: CASTSAGRYGYTF. This chain uses TRBV19 with TRBJ1-2; the D call in the table, TRBD1, was not verified against the DNA. The germline V gene has CDR1 LNHDA and CDR2 SQIVND (reference sequence). The CDR3 length equals 13 residues, ends included.